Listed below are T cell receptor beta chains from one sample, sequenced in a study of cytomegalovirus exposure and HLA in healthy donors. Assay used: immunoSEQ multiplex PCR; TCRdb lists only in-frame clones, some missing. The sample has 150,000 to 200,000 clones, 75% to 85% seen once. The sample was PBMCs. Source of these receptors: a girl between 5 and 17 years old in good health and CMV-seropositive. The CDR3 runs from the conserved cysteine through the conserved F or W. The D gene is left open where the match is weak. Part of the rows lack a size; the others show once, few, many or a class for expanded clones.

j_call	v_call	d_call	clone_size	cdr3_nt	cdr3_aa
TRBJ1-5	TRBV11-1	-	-	TGTGCCAGCAGGCCGGACACTACCCCTAGCAATCAGCCCCAGCATTTT	CASRPDTTPSNQPQHF
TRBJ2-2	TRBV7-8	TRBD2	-	TGTGCCAGCAGCGGACGGGGACTAGCGGGGGAGCGGTCCGGGGAGCTGTTTTTT	CASSGRGLAGERSGELFF
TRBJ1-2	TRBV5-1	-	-	TGCGCCAGCAGCTTGGGCGGGAACTATGGCTACACCTTC	CASSLGGNYGYTF
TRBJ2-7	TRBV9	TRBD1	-	TGTGCCCTCTTACCCCGACAGGGATTATATTCCTACGAGCAGTACTTC	CALLPRQGLYSYEQYF
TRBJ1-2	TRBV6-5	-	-	TGTGCCAGCAGTTACACCAGAGGGGGGGGTGGCTACACCTTC	CASSYTRGGGGYTF
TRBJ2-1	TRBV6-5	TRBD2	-	TGTGCCAGCAGTACCACTAGCGGGGGGGCCTGGGAGCAGTTCTTC	CASSTTSGGAWEQFF
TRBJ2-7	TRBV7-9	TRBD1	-	TGTGCCAGCAGCTTAGGGACAGGGGCCTACGAGCAGTACTTC	CASSLGTGAYEQYF
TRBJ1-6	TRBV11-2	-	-	TGTGCCAGCAGCCCCCGAATCGACTTCGGGAATTCACCCCTCCACTTT	CASSPRIDFGNSPLHF
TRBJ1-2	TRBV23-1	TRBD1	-	TGCGCCAGCAGTCAGGGGACAGCCGAATATGGCTACACCTTC	CASSQGTAEYGYTF
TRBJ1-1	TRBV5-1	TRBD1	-	TGCGCCAGCAGCCCTGGACAGGGTGAAGCTTTCTTT	CASSPGQGEAFF
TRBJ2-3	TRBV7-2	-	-	TGTGCCAGCAGCAACCGTCCGCGCAGCGGATTCACAGATACGCAGTATTTT	CASSNRPRSGFTDTQYF
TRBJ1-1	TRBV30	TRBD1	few	TGTGCCTCCGGGACAGGGAACACTGAAGCTTTCTTT	CASGTGNTEAFF
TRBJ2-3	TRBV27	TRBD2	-	TGTGCCCCGACTAGCGGGGGGCCAGATACGCAGTATTTT	CAPTSGGPDTQYF
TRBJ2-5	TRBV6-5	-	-	TGTGCCAGCAGTTACCGCGGGGAGACCCAGTACTTC	CASSYRGETQYF
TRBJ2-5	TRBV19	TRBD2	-	TGTGCCAGTACCGGACTAGCGGGGGTCGGGGAGACCCAGTACTTC	CASTGLAGVGETQYF
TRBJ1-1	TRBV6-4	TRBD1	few	TGTGCCAGCAGGGAACAGGGGGCGAACACTGAAGCTTTCTTT	CASREQGANTEAFF
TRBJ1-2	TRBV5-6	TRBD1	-	TGTGCCAGCAGCGCCACCCTCCCCGGGACAGAAATTAACTATGGCTACACCTTC	CASSATLPGTEINYGYTF
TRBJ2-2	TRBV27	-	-	TGTGCCAGCAAGTGGAGTTTGGGCACCGGGGAGCTGTTTTTT	CASKWSLGTGELFF
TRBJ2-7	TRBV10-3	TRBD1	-	TGTGCCATCAGTGGGACAGGGAACGAGCAGTACTTC	CAISGTGNEQYF
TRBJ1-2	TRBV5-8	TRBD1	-	TGTGCCAGCAGTCCCCGGGACAGGGGTCTCTATGGCTACACCTTC	CASSPRDRGLYGYTF
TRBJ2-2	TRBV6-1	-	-	TGTGCCAGCAGTGAAGCTTCGGGGAAGGTCGCCGGGGAGCTGTTTTTT	CASSEASGKVAGELFF
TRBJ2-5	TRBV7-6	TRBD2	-	TGTGCCAGCAGCGGCTCTAGCGGGGGGTTTGAGACCCAGTACTTC	CASSGSSGGFETQYF
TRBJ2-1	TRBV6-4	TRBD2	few	TGTGCCAGCAGTGACTCGACAGCGGGGGGGCCTAATGAGCAGTTCTTC	CASSDSTAGGPNEQFF
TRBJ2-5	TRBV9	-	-	TGTGCCAGCAGCGCCACAGGGGGGGAGGAGACCCAGTACTTC	CASSATGGEETQYF
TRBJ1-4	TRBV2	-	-	TGTGCCAGCGGCGGCCGGACTAATGAAAAACTGTTTTTT	CASGGRTNEKLFF
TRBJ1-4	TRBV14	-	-	TGTGCCAGCAGCCCGCGGACGACGGCGGGTGAAAAACTGTTTTTT	CASSPRTTAGEKLFF
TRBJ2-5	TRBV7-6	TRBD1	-	TGTGCCAGCAGCTTAGCGTATCGTTGGGGCCTCCGGGACAGGGCAGAGACCCAGTACTTC	CASSLAYRWGLRDRAETQYF
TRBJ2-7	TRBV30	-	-	TGTGCCTGGAGTTCCCTCAGGGACATTTACGAGCAGTACTTC	CAWSSLRDIYEQYF
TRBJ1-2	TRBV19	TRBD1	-	TGTGCCAGTACCGAGGGACAGGGGGCGGGTGGCTACACCTTC	CASTEGQGAGGYTF
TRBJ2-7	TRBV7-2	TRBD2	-	TGTGCCAGCAGCTTAGAGCGGGGGCCCAACTACGAGCAGTACTTC	CASSLERGPNYEQYF
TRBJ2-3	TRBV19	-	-	TGTGCCAGTAGTTATAATCCCGGGACTGCCAGTCAGGATACGCAGTATTTT	CASSYNPGTASQDTQYF
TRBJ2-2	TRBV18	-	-	TGTGCCAGCTCACCACGGAGCACCGGGGAGCTGTTTTTT	CASSPRSTGELFF
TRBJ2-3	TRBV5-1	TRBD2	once	TGCGCCAGCAGCTGGGGGGGGACTAGCACAGATACGCAGTATTTT	CASSWGGTSTDTQYF
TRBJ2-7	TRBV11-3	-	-	TGTGCCAGCAGCTTAAGTCGGTCCGAGCAGTACTTC	CASSLSRSEQYF
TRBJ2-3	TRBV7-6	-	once	TGTGCCAGCAGCTTTCTTGTCCAGAGGGTCCTAGATACGCAGTATTTT	CASSFLVQRVLDTQYF
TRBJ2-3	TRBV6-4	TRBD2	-	TGTGCCAGCAGTGACGGGTCTAGCGGGAGCACAGATACGCAGTATTTT	CASSDGSSGSTDTQYF
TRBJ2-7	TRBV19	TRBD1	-	TGTGCCAGTAGTAGGGACAGAGCCTACGAGCAGTACTTC	CASSRDRAYEQYF
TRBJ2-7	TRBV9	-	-	TGTGCCAGCAGCGCTGGGGGCGCCGAGCAGTACTTC	CASSAGGAEQYF
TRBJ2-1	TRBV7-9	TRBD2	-	TGTGCCGTGTTAGCGGGGGGACAATTATACAATGAGCAGTTCTTC	CAVLAGGQLYNEQFF
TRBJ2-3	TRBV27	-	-	TGTGCCAGCAGTTTATGGGGCAGGTCATTCGCAGATACGCAGTATTTT	CASSLWGRSFADTQYF
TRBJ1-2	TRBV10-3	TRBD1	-	TGTGCCATCAGTGATATGAAGGACAGGGGATATGGCTACACCTTC	CAISDMKDRGYGYTF
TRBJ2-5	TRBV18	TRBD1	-	TGTGCCAGCTCACCTCCTACAGGGGCAGGGGAGACCCAGTACTTC	CASSPPTGAGETQYF
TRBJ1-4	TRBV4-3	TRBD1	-	TGCGCCAGCAGCCTTCTTCCCAGGGGGTCTAATGAAAAACTGTTTTTT	CASSLLPRGSNEKLFF
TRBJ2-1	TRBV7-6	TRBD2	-	TGTGCCAGCAGCTTAGCGGGACTACGCGGGGGGGCCGCTGAGCAGTTCTTC	CASSLAGLRGGAAEQFF
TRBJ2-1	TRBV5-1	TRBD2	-	TGCGCCAGCAGCTTCTCTAGCGGGGGCTCCTACAATGAGCAGTTCTTC	CASSFSSGGSYNEQFF
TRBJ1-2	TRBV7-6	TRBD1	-	TGTGCCAGCAGCGATCAGGGGGCGAATAGTGGCTACACCTTC	CASSDQGANSGYTF
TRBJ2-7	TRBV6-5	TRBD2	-	TGTGCCAGCAGCCAGTACCCGACTAGCCCCGAGCAGTACTTC	CASSQYPTSPEQYF
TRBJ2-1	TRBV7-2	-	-	TGTGCCAGCAGCCCAGGGGACCTCTTAGAGCAGTTCTTC	CASSPGDLLEQFF
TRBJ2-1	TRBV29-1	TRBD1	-	TGCAGCGTTGACCCAGGGGGCCACTACAATGAGCAGTTCTTC	CSVDPGGHYNEQFF
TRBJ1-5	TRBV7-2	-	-	TGTGCCAGCAGCCAGGACAGTGGCAATCAGCCCCAGCATTTT	CASSQDSGNQPQHF
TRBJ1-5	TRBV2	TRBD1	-	TGTGCCAGCAGTGGGGCAGGGGGCGCAGGCAATCAGCCCCAGCATTTT	CASSGAGGAGNQPQHF
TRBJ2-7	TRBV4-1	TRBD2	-	TGCGCCAGCAGCCAAAGAGCGGGGGACTCCTACGAGCAGTACTTC	CASSQRAGDSYEQYF
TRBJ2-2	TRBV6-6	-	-	TGTGCCAGCAGTGCCAGGGATTACACCGGGGAGCTGTTTTTT	CASSARDYTGELFF
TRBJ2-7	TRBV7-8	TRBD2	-	TGTGCCAGCAGCTTAGACCAAGGTAGCGGGGGGGAGCAGTACTTC	CASSLDQGSGGEQYF
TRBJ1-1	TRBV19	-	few	TGTGCCAGTAGTACAGGGAAAGGTACTGAAGCTTTCTTT	CASSTGKGTEAFF